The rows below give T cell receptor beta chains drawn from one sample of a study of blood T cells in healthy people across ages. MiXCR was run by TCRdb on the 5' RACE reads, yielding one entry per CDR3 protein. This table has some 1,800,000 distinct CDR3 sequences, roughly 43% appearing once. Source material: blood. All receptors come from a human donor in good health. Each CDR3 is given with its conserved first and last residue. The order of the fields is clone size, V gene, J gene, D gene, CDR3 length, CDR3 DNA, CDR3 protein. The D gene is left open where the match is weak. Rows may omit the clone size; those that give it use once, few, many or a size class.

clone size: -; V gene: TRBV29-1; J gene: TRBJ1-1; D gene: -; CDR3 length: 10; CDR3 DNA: TGCAGCGTCGCAAGGGAGTCAGCTTTCTTT; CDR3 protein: CSVARESAFF
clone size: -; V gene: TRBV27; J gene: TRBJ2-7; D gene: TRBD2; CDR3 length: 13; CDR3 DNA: TGTGCCAGCAGTATAACTAGCGCCTACGAGCAGTACTTC; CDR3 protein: CASSITSAYEQYF
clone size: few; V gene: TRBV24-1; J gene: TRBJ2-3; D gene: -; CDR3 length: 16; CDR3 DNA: TGTGCCACCAGTGATTCTATATGGACAACCACAGATACGCAGTATTTT; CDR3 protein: CATSDSIWTTTDTQYF
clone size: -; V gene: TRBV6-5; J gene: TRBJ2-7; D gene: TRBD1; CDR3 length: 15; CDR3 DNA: TGTGCCAGCAGTCACCGGACAGGGGTGGGTCACGAGCAGTACTTC; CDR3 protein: CASSHRTGVGHEQYF
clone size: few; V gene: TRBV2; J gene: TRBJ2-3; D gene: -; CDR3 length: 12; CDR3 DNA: TGTGCCAGCGCAGGGAACACAGATACGCAGTATTTT; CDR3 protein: CASAGNTDTQYF
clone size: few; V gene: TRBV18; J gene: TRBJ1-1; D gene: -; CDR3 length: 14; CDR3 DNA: TGTGCCAGCTCACCTAGCTCAGCGAACACTGAAGCTTTCTTT; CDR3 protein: CASSPSSANTEAFF
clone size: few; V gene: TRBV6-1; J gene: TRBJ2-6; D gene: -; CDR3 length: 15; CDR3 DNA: TGTGCCAGCACGCCGGACTACTCTGGGGCCAACGTCCTGACTTTC; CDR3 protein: CASTPDYSGANVLTF
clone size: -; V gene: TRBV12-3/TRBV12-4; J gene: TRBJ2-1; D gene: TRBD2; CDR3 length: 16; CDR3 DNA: TGTGCCAGCAGAGGAGAGGGGACTAGCCATAGGGAGGAGCAGTTCTTC; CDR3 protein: CASRGEGTSHREEQFF
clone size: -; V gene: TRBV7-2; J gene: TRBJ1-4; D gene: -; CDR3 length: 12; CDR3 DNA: TGTGCCAGCAGCTTCCCCCCAGGAAAACTGTTTTTT; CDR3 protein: CASSFPPGKLFF
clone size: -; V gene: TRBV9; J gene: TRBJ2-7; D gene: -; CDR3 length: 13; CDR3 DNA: TGTGCCAGCAGCGTAGTGAATAGCGGCGAGCAGTACTTC; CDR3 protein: CASSVVNSGEQYF
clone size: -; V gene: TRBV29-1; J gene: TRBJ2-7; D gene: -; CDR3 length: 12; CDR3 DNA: TGCAGCGTTGAGAGGGGCCGTAGCGAGCAGTACTTC; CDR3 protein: CSVERGRSEQYF
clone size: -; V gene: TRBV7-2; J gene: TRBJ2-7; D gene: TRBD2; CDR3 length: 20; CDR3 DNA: TGTGCCAGCAGCTTACGTGGGGGGGCGGGACTAGCGGGGACCCTATACGAGCAGTACTTC; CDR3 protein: CASSLRGGAGLAGTLYEQYF
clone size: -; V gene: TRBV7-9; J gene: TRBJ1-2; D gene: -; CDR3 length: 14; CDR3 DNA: TGTGCCAGCAGCTCCCCTCCAGGGAACAGCGGCTACACCTTC; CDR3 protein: CASSSPPGNSGYTF
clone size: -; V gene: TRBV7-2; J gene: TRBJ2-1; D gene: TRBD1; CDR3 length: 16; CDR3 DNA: TGTGCCAGCAGCTTAGACGGGACAGGGTACTACAATGAGCAGTTCTTC; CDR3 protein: CASSLDGTGYYNEQFF
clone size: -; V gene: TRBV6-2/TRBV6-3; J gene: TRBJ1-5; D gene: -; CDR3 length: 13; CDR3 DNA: TGTACCAGCAGTTACATCGCGGATCAGCCCCAGCATTTT; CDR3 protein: CTSSYIADQPQHF
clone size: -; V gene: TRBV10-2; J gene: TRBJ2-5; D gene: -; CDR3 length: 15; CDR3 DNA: TGCGCCAGCAGTGAGTCGATATGGATCCAAGAGACCCAGTACTTC; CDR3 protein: CASSESIWIQETQYF
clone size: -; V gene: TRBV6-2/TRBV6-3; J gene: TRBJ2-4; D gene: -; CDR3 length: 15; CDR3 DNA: TGTGCCACCAACGAGGTCGGGACAGCGCGGGGGGCGCAGTACTTC; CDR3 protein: CATNEVGTARGAQYF
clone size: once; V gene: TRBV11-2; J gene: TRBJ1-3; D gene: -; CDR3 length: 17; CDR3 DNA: TGTGCCAGCAGCTCCGGTCCTACGGGACTCGGGAAGAACACCATATATTTT; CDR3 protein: CASSSGPTGLGKNTIYF
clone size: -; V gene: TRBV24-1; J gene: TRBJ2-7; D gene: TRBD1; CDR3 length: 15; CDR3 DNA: TGTGCCACCAGTGAGGCGACAGGGCCTCCCTACGAGCAGTACTTC; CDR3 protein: CATSEATGPPYEQYF
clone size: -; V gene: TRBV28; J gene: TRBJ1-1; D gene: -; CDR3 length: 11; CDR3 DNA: TGTGCCAGCAGCAGGGCTCCTGAAGCTTTCTTT; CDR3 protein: CASSRAPEAFF
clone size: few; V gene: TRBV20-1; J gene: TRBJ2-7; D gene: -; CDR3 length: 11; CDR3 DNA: TGCAGTCCAACCTTAAACTACGAGCAGTACTTC; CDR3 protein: CSPTLNYEQYF